These 13 T cell receptor beta chains were sequenced from one sample in a study of cytomegalovirus exposure and HLA in healthy donors. PCR was performed using 60 Vbeta and 13 Jbeta primers. Clones were read by immunoSEQ multiplex PCR, and TCRdb kept only the in-frame ones, dropping some. Of approximately 180,000 clones in the sample, 78% were seen once. Sample: PBMCs. The source is a woman between 45 and 60 years old in good health and CMV-seropositive.

The chain has TRBV7-9 and TRBJ1-4; D is undetermined. The V gene lost 4 bases and the J gene lost 0 bases, with 12 bases spanning the gap. Germline CDR1 SEHNR, CDR2 FQNEAQ (reference sequence). This CDR3 contains 16 residues. This CDR3 reads CASSYGRRATNEKLFF. In DNA, the CDR3 is TGTGCCAGCAGCTACGGTCGCCGTGCAACTAATGAAAAACTGTTTTTT. Supplemented by reference TRBV7-9 and TRBJ1-4, the full variable domain reads DTGVSQNPRHKITKRGQNVTFRCDPISEHNRLYWYRQTLGQGPEFLTYFQNEAQLEKSRLLSDRFSAERPKGSFSTLEIQRTEQGDSAMYLCASSYGRRATNEKLFFGSGTQLSVL.

The chain employs TRBV5-1 and TRBJ1-2; tentatively, D is TRBD1 (6 bases). Trimming took 4 bases from V and 1 from J, leaving 11 bases between them. The CDR3 sequence is 14 residues long. Per germline, CDR1 SGHRS and CDR2 YFSETQ. CDR3 DNA sequence: TGCGCCAGCAGCACGGGACACGTTAACTATGGCTACACCTTC. Translation: CASSTGHVNYGYTF.

V is TRBV5-6 and J is TRBJ2-5, with 12 bases identical to TRBD2. V dropped 3 bases and J dropped 1; count of bases not matched to a gene: 4. CDR1 and CDR2 (germline): SGHDT, YYEEEE. This CDR3 is 16 amino acids long. The CDR3 bases are TGTGCCAGCAGCTCCGGACTAGCGGGGTTCCAAGAGACCCAGTACTTC. It yields the protein CASSSGLAGFQETQYF.

The V gene is TRBV2, the J gene TRBJ2-7; 9 bases map to TRBD1. The V segment lost 2 bases and the J segment 9 bases; nucleotides outside the gene matches: 8. This CDR3 has 14 residues. The germline V gene encodes CDR1 SNHLY and CDR2 FYNNEI. The CDR3 DNA reads as TGTGCCAGCAGTGAAAACAGGGGGCCGCCTGGGCAGTACTTC. This sequence encodes CASSENRGPPGQYF.

This clone was counted a single time. The V and J genes are TRBV6-5 and TRBJ1-2, with a tentative D call TRBD1 (6 bases). Germline loops: CDR1 MNHEY, CDR2 SVGAGI. The CDR3 is made up of 13 amino acids. V was trimmed by 2 bases and J by 5 bases, leaving 9 bases between them. The DNA of the CDR3 is TGTGCCAGCAGTTACGGGACATTTTATGGCTACACCTTC. It translates to CASSYGTFYGYTF.

CDR3 residues: CASSLGGGNTIYF. In DNA form, the CDR3 reads TGTGCCAGCAGCTTAGGCGGAGGAAACACCATATATTTT. V usage is TRBV7-9 and J usage is TRBJ1-3; D gene ambiguous. Germline CDR1 SEHNR, CDR2 FQNEAQ (reference sequence). Trimming removed 1 base at V and 4 bases at J, with 5 bases between. This CDR3 comprises 13 residues. The whole variable domain, filled in from reference TRBV7-9 and TRBJ1-3, reads DTGVSQNPRHKITKRGQNVTFRCDPISEHNRLYWYRQTLGQGPEFLTYFQNEAQLEKSRLLSDRFSAERPKGSFSTLEIQRTEQGDSAMYLCASSLGGGNTIYFGEGSWLTVV.

This rearrangement joins TRBV5-1 to TRBJ2-5, with D possibly matching TRBD2 (6 bases). V lost 5 bases, J lost 0 bases, and 11 bases lay in between. This CDR3 is built from 14 residues. Germline V gives CDR1 SGHRS, CDR2 YFSETQ. The DNA of the CDR3 is TGCGCCAGCAGGGAGGGTCGGTACCAAGAGACCCAGTACTTC. This encodes CASREGRYQETQYF.

V gene TRBV11-3 combines with J gene TRBJ1-5; 10 bases are shared with TRBD1. V gave up 0 bases and J gave up 3 bases; unmatched junction bases: 5. Germline-derived CDR1 and CDR2 are SGHNT and YENEEA. The CDR3 loop spans 17 amino acids. Written as DNA, the CDR3 is TGTGCCAGCAGCTTAGAGACAGGGGGCCGGAACAATCAGCCCCAGCATTTT. Its protein product is CASSLETGGRNNQPQHF.

This clone was seen a handful of times. DNA of the CDR3: TGTGCCATCAGTGAAAACAGGGGCTTAGCTGGGGCCAACGTCCTGACTTTC. It translates to CAISENRGLAGANVLTF. J is TRBJ2-6 and V is TRBV10-3, with TRBD1 matching over 7 bases. Germline CDR1 and CDR2: ENHRY and SYGVKD. This CDR3 region has 17 residues. V lost 3 bases, J lost 2 bases, and 7 bases stayed unmatched.

CDR3 loop: CASTPAGDYSGNTIYF. CDR3 in DNA: TGTGCCAGCACCCCGGCAGGGGACTACTCTGGAAACACCATATATTTT. The chain carries TRBV28 and TRBJ1-3, with a weak D call TRBD1 (6 bases). V was shortened by 7 bases and J by 0 bases, with 16 bases between the two germline ends. The CDR3 runs to 16 residues. Germline lookup yields CDR1 MDHEN and CDR2 SYDVKM.

The chain carries TRBV6-1 and TRBJ2-1; 10 nucleotides agree with TRBD1. V lost 4 bases, J lost 4 bases, and 13 bases stayed unmatched. CDR3 length: 18 amino acids. Germline assignment: CDR1 MNHNS and CDR2 SASEGT. As DNA, the CDR3 is TGTGCCAGCAGTGGTCCCAGACAGGGGGCGCGATCTTACAATGAGCAGTTCTTC. This codes for CASSGPRQGARSYNEQFF.

As to this clone: The junction and the germline gene differ at one end; a read error may be behind it. This chain connects TRBV7-9 to TRBJ1-5, with 8 bases lining up with TRBD1. This CDR3 has 13 amino acids. Germline assignment: CDR1 SEHNR and CDR2 FQNEAQ (reference sequence). CDR3 sequence: CSSTSGGQQPQHF. In nucleotides, the CDR3 is TGTTCCAGCACGTCAGGGGGCCAGCAGCCCCAGCATTTT.

V and J are TRBV27 and TRBJ2-5; D is ambiguous. Germline CDR1 MNHEY, CDR2 SMNVEV (reference sequence). The V gene lost 1 base and the J gene lost 1 base, with 10 bases spanning the gap. The CDR3 extends over 15 amino acids. The CDR3 loop is CASSLLARFQETQYF. The CDR3 DNA follows: TGTGCCAGCAGTTTATTAGCCAGATTCCAAGAGACCCAGTACTTC.